This T cell receptor beta chain was identified in a study of blood T cell repertoires in COVID-19. The overall study: Sites in the United States, Italy and Spain provided acute and convalescent COVID-19 samples. The cDNA or gDNA used as material had been derived from T cells, B-cell-depleted T cells, or PBMCs.

Methods used by the authors: Counts of nucleated cells, estimated from reference gene primer amplification, were obtained. The repertoire was sequenced with immunoSEQ multiplex PCR; TCRdb's copy has only in-frame clones and lacks some. V, J and clone size reflect that table, while D and trimming were determined from the DNA. The sample lists 95,000 to 150,000 clones, approximately 85% occurring once. Germline loops: CDR1 SGHAT, CDR2 FQNNGV. This CDR3 contains 16 residues. V shed 5 bases, J shed 4 bases, and the junction held 3 bases outside the gene matches. The source is a woman aged 80 or over with acute or convalescent COVID-19. Specimen: peripheral blood. The gene calls are TRBV11-2 and TRBJ2-1; 15 bases map to TRBD2. CDR3 coding DNA: TGTGCCAGCAGCGGACTAGCGGGGGGGCTTTACAATGAGCAGTTCTTC. Residues: CASSGLAGGLYNEQFF.